A single sample gave rise to the 27 T cell receptor beta chains below, sequenced in a study of T cell responses to AZD1222 COVID-19 vaccine. The data were produced by immunoSEQ multiplex PCR, yet TCRdb's version contains in-frame clones alone and is incomplete. In the table there are over 70,000 clones, 88% of which are singletons. Specimen: peripheral blood, collected on day 0 of AZD1222 vaccination. These receptors came from an adult in good health.

In DNA form, the CDR3 reads TGTGCCAGTAGTCTACGGCCCTATGGAAATACGCAGTATTTT. Translation: CASSLRPYGNTQYF. This sequence joins TRBV19 and TRBJ2-3; D gene uncertain. Trimming cost V 5 bases and J 7 bases, with 16 bases left between them. CDR1 is LNHDA, CDR2 SQIVND, per germline (reference sequence). The length of the CDR3 is 14 residues.

This clone was observed a handful of times. The chain is built from TRBV11-2 and TRBJ2-3; D may be TRBD1 or TRBD2 (5 bases each). This CDR3 is built from 14 residues. Per the germline V gene, CDR1 is SGHAT and CDR2 is FQNNGV. Between the trimmed V and J ends, which lost 4 bases and 2 bases, there was a span of 10 bases. The CDR3 DNA reads TGTGCCAGCAGCTCCAAGGGACCCACAGATACGCAGTATTTT. This gives the protein CASSSKGPTDTQYF.

The DNA of the CDR3 is TGCGCCAGCAGCCCGGGTGGAGGGACTAGCACAGATACGCAGTATTTT. As protein: CASSPGGGTSTDTQYF. The chain joins TRBV5-1 to TRBJ2-3; D might be TRBD2 (6 bases). Trimming took 4 bases from V and 0 from J, leaving 15 bases between them. This CDR3 is 16 amino acids long. CDR1 is SGHRS, CDR2 YFSETQ, per germline. The full variable domain, rest sourced from reference TRBV5-1 and TRBJ2-3, is KAGVTQTPRYLIKTRGQQVTLSCSPISGHRSVSWYQQTPGQGLQFLFEYFSETQRNKGNFPGRFSGRQFSNSRSEMNVSTLELGDSALYLCASSPGGGTSTDTQYFGPGTRLTVL.

J is TRBJ2-2 and V is TRBV5-1, with D unclear. The V end was cut by 4 bases, the J end by 1 base, with 11 bases between. This CDR3 comprises 15 residues. The germline V gene has CDR1 SGHRS and CDR2 YFSETQ. CDR3 sequence: CASSDPRQNTGELFF. The CDR3 DNA is TGCGCCAGCAGCGACCCTAGACAGAACACCGGGGAGCTGTTTTTT.

This clone has a single count. This chain joins TRBV28 and TRBJ2-7; 10 nucleotides match TRBD1. Trimming at V came to 3 bases and at J to 4 bases, leaving 12 bases not matched to a gene. Per germline, CDR1 MDHEN and CDR2 SYDVKM. The CDR3 is made up of 17 amino acids. The DNA for the CDR3 is TGTGCCAGCAGTTTGGGAGTCGGGACAGGGGTTTTATACGAGCAGTACTTC. This translates into CASSLGVGTGVLYEQYF.

This clone appeared once. The rearrangement links TRBV28 to TRBJ1-5; D is unresolved. V lost 3 bases and J lost 4, with 13 bases in between. The CDR3 runs 15 residues. From germline, CDR1 is MDHEN and CDR2 SYDVKM. The CDR3 reads CASSFLGWKNQPQHF. The DNA of the CDR3 is TGTGCCAGCAGTTTTTTAGGTTGGAAGAATCAGCCCCAGCATTTT.

The gene calls are TRBV10-3 and TRBJ2-7; 7 nucleotides match TRBD2. V dropped 4 bases and J dropped 4; count of bases not matched to a gene: 7. Germline V CDR1 and CDR2: ENHRY, SYGVKD. The CDR3 loop spans 14 amino acids. Written as DNA, the CDR3 is TGTGCCATCAGTGGACCCGGGACTAAGTACGAGCAGTACTTC. Amino acids: CAISGPGTKYEQYF.

The chain employs TRBV6-4 and TRBJ1-4, with D possibly being TRBD1 (6 bases). The CDR3 totals 13 residues. The V and J ends lost 4 bases and 7 bases respectively, with 10 bases between them. The germline gives CDR1 MRHNA, CDR2 SNTAGT. The CDR3 nucleotides read TGTGCCAGCAGTGTACAGGGAGGTGAAAAACTGTTTTTT. Its protein product is CASSVQGGEKLFF.

The V gene is TRBV3-1 (or the pseudogene TRBV3-2), the J gene TRBJ2-1; D perhaps matches TRBD2 (6 bases). V shed 0 bases and J shed 1 base, with 7 bases lying between them. From germline, CDR1 is LGHDT and CDR2 YNNKEL (reference sequence). This CDR3 spans 15 amino acids. CDR3 protein: CASSQDGGSYNEQFF. The DNA of the CDR3 is TGTGCCAGCAGCCAAGATGGGGGGTCCTACAATGAGCAGTTCTTC.

J is TRBJ2-2 and V is TRBV3-1 (or the pseudogene TRBV3-2); D possibly corresponds to TRBD1 (6 bases). The V gene lost 3 bases and the J gene lost 5 bases, with 7 bases spanning the gap. This CDR3 is 13 amino acids long. Germline V gives CDR1 LGHDT, CDR2 YNNKEL (reference sequence). CDR3 sequence (DNA): TGTGCCAGCAGCCACACAGGGACCGGGGAGCTGTTTTTT. This sequence encodes CASSHTGTGELFF.

This chain uses TRBV27 with TRBJ1-3, with D hard to call. Germline CDR1 is MNHEY and CDR2 is SMNVEV (reference sequence). Trimming shortened V by 0 bases and J by 13 bases, and 13 bases separated the two germline ends. The CDR3 covers 13 residues. CDR3 region: CASSLSGPGPIYF. CDR3 bases: TGTGCCAGCAGTTTATCAGGGCCAGGACCGATATATTTT.

V and J are TRBV28 and TRBJ2-7, with TRBD2 identical over 12 bases. J was trimmed by 8 bases and V by 6 bases; bases with no gene match: 8. This CDR3 has 14 residues. Germline CDR1 MDHEN, CDR2 SYDVKM. The CDR3 spells CASRQTLAGGKQYF. The DNA of the CDR3 is TGTGCCAGCAGGCAGACACTAGCGGGAGGCAAGCAGTACTTC.

V and J are TRBV10-3 and TRBJ2-3; 7 bases match TRBD2. The ends lost 3 bases at V and 3 bases at J; junction bases unmatched: 9. Germline loops: CDR1 ENHRY, CDR2 SYGVKD. CDR3 size: 16 residues. The CDR3 coding sequence is TGTGCCATCAGTGATAGAAAGGCGGGAGAAACAGATACGCAGTATTTT. This encodes CAISDRKAGETDTQYF.

The chain combines TRBV7-3 with TRBJ2-1; weak D call: TRBD2 (6 bases). Trimming took 4 bases from V and 2 from J, leaving 15 bases between them. From germline, CDR1 is SGHTA and CDR2 FQGTGA. CDR3 length: 16 amino acids. The CDR3 loop reads CASSSGGRRPYNEQFF. For the CDR3, the DNA is TGTGCCAGCAGCTCAGGAGGGAGACGCCCCTACAATGAGCAGTTCTTC.

This clone has a handful of counts. V usage is TRBV27 and J usage is TRBJ2-7; 9 bases align to TRBD1. Trimming removed 4 bases from V and 4 bases from J; junction bases left unmatched: 5. The germline CDR1 and CDR2 sequences are MNHEY and SMNVEV (reference sequence). This CDR3 is 14 amino acids long. CDR3 loop: CASSYSGQGYEQYF. The CDR3 DNA is TGTGCCAGCAGTTACTCGGGACAGGGATACGAGCAGTACTTC.

This rearrangement joins TRBV7-6 to TRBJ2-6, with 9 bases matching TRBD1. This CDR3 has 18 amino acids. The germline V gene encodes CDR1 SGHVS and CDR2 FNYEAQ. V trimming: 5 bases; J trimming: 0 bases; junction bases outside the gene matches: 8. The CDR3 reads CASSPRTGALSGANVLTF. CDR3 in DNA: TGTGCCAGCAGCCCCAGGACAGGGGCCCTCTCTGGGGCCAACGTCCTGACTTTC. Supplemented by reference TRBV7-6 and TRBJ2-6, the full variable domain reads GAGVSQSPRYKVTKRGQDVALRCDPISGHVSLYWYRQALGQGPEFLTYFNYEAQQDKSGLPNDRFSAERPEGSISTLTIQRTEQRDSAMYRCASSPRTGALSGANVLTFGAGSRLTVL.

This clone is medium-sized by share. The V and J genes are TRBV5-6 and TRBJ1-5; D is uncertain. Trimming took off 0 bases at V and 5 bases at J, with 12 bases between the two ends. Germline V gives CDR1 SGHDT, CDR2 YYEEEE. The length of the CDR3 is 15 residues. DNA for the CDR3: TGTGCCAGCAGCTTGGGGGGTAGGAAGGATCAGCCCCAGCATTTT. This sequence encodes CASSLGGRKDQPQHF. Complete variable domain (other parts from reference TRBV5-6 and TRBJ1-5): DAGVTQSPTHLIKTRGQQVTLRCSPKSGHDTVSWYQQALGQGPQFIFQYYEEEERQRGNFPDRFSGHQFPNYSSELNVNALLLGDSALYLCASSLGGRKDQPQHFGDGTRLSIL.

This chain links TRBV5-1 with TRBJ2-2, with 7 bases aligning to TRBD1. The CDR3 loop spans 15 amino acids. V was pared by 0 bases and J by 4 bases, with 3 bases of the junction left unmatched. Germline loops: CDR1 SGHRS, CDR2 YFSETQ. CDR3 sequence reads: CASSLAGGGTGELFF. DNA of the CDR3: TGCGCCAGCAGCTTGGCAGGGGGTGGCACCGGGGAGCTGTTTTTT.

The chain uses TRBV6-5 and TRBJ2-3, with a tentative D call TRBD2 (6 bases). The germline V and J ends were trimmed by 6 bases and 2 bases, with 12 bases remaining between them. CDR3 size: 14 residues. Germline V gene data show CDR1 as MNHEY and CDR2 as SVGAGI. The CDR3 loop is CASRNGGPTDTQYF. In DNA, the CDR3 is TGTGCCAGCAGAAACGGAGGGCCCACAGATACGCAGTATTTT.

About this clone itself: This sample also contains other DNA sequences that code for the same CDR3. The V gene is TRBV27, the J gene TRBJ1-1; the D is unclear. The CDR3 spans 13 residues. Germline V gene data show CDR1 as MNHEY and CDR2 as SMNVEV (reference sequence). V gave up 2 bases and J gave up 0 bases, with 4 bases separating them. The CDR3 DNA reads as TGTGCCAGCAGTTTAGGCATGAACACTGAAGCTTTCTTT. Protein sequence: CASSLGMNTEAFF.

This clone is medium-sized. The genes are TRBV27 and TRBJ1-1; D gene ambiguous. The CDR3 runs 15 residues. V lost 3 bases, J lost 6 bases, and 17 bases lay in between. Germline V gives CDR1 MNHEY, CDR2 SMNVEV (reference sequence). DNA of the CDR3: TGTGCCAGCAGTTTGCGGCCGGGCCGCGACTCTGAAGCTTTCTTT. Translating it yields CASSLRPGRDSEAFF.

In this sample, this clone turned up a few times. This rearrangement joins TRBV4-1 to TRBJ1-4; D is unresolved. Germline V gene sequence: CDR1 MGHRA, CDR2 YSYEKL. The V and J ends lost 2 bases and 8 bases respectively, with 6 bases between them. CDR3 size: 12 residues. CDR3 sequence reads: CASSQPQEKLFF. CDR3 nucleotide sequence: TGCGCCAGCAGCCAACCCCAAGAAAAACTGTTTTTT.

This clone is a singleton in its sample. This chain joins TRBV18 and TRBJ1-2; the match to TRBD1 covers 8 bases. The V and J ends lost 2 bases and 7 bases, in that order; junction bases with no gene match: 12. The CDR3 consists of 16 residues. CDR1 and CDR2 (germline): KGHSH, LQKENI. CDR3 protein: CASSPGTGARRGGYTF. The CDR3, as DNA: TGTGCCAGCTCACCAGGGACAGGCGCTCGGAGGGGTGGCTACACCTTC.

V and J are TRBV5-4 and TRBJ2-1, with 15 bases that match TRBD2. CDR3 length: 17 residues. V lost 2 bases and J lost 1; bases outside the gene matches: 1. Germline V gene sequence: CDR1 SGHNT, CDR2 YYREEE (reference sequence). The CDR3 DNA reads as TGTGCCAGCAGCTTTGGGACTAGCGGGAGGTCCTACAATGAGCAGTTCTTC. It encodes CASSFGTSGRSYNEQFF.

This chain connects TRBV28 to TRBJ2-5; 8 nucleotides agree with TRBD1. This CDR3 has 16 amino acids. Germline values: CDR1 MDHEN, CDR2 SYDVKM. The J segment lost 4 bases and the V segment lost 7 bases, leaving 14 bases of the junction unmatched. As DNA, the CDR3 is TGTGCCAGCATCCGGCGATTAAGGACAGGGAGAGAGACCCAGTACTTC. The encoded protein is CASIRRLRTGRETQYF.

The chain couples TRBV6-6 to TRBJ2-7; 9 bases fit TRBD1. The CDR3 length is 14 residues. J lost 2 bases, V lost 7 bases, and 6 bases had no gene match. The V gene's germline CDR1 is MNHNY and CDR2 SVGAGI (reference sequence). The CDR3 sequence is CASNPGQGTYEQYF. DNA for the CDR3: TGTGCCAGCAACCCGGGACAGGGAACCTACGAGCAGTACTTC.

This clone was seen a single time. This chain links TRBV20-1 with TRBJ1-6; D ambiguous. The CDR3 has 11 residues. Germline V gene sequence: CDR1 DFQATT, CDR2 SNEGSKA (reference sequence). V lost 6 bases and J 8 bases, leaving 8 bases between the germline ends. The CDR3 loop is CSATTDSPLHF. As DNA, the CDR3 is TGCAGTGCGACTACGGATTCACCCCTCCACTTT.